Sequencing of this TCR beta chain was carried out in a study of early T cells in non-severe SARS-CoV-2 infection. TCRdb independently ran MiXCR on the 5' RACE reads; one entry per CDR3 protein. The sample records tens of thousands of distinct CDR3 sequences, 9% to 15% being singletons. This CDR3 has 13 amino acids. The V end was cut by 1 base, the J end by 7 bases, with 10 bases between. Germline V gives CDR1 SGHAT, CDR2 FQNNGV. In this sample, this clonotype turned up many times. Sequenced material: whole blood. The chain links TRBV11-2 to TRBJ1-1; D is uncertain. The sequence was obtained from an adult who was a healthcare worker with PCR-confirmed SARS-CoV-2 infection or an uninfected control (not recorded which). The CDR3 here is CASSLALMGEAFF. CDR3 DNA sequence: TGTGCCAGCAGCTTAGCTTTGATGGGTGAAGCTTTCTTT. Based on the CDR3 plus reference TRBV11-2 and TRBJ1-1, the full variable domain is EAGVAQSPRYKIIEKRQSVAFWCNPISGHATLYWYQQILGQGPKLLIQFQNNGVVDDSQLPKDRFSAERLKGVDSTLKIQPAKLEDSAVYLCASSLALMGEAFFGQGTRLTVV.